Following are 20 T cell receptor beta chains from one sample sequenced in a study of T-cell reconstitution after alpha-beta-depleted transplantation in children. Construction of the TCRbeta library involved unique molecular identifiers. TCRdb redid the calling of the PCR reads with MiXCR, one entry per CDR3 protein. The repertoire consists of approximately 490,000 distinct CDR3 sequences, with approximately 12% occurring once and the leading ten covering approximately 5.4%. The sample was PBMCs from the stem cell graft donor, taken from the stem cell graft. Receptor source: a human donor who donated a stem cell graft to a child with combined immunodeficiency.

The chain carries TRBV28 and TRBJ1-2; D is unresolved. Per the germline V gene, CDR1 is MDHEN and CDR2 is SYDVKM. This CDR3 has 14 amino acids. V was trimmed by 7 bases and J by 5 bases, leaving 17 bases between them. This chain's CDR3 is CASTGGLLAYGYTF. The CDR3 DNA sequence: TGTGCCAGCACCGGTGGGCTGCTGGCTTATGGCTACACCTTC.

This clonotype was recorded at least ten times. V is TRBV24-1 and J is TRBJ2-1; TRBD1 matches 8 bases. The junction had 8 bases not matched to a gene; V was cut back by 9 bases and J by 2 bases. Looked up from germline, CDR1 is KGHDR and CDR2 is SFDVKD. The CDR3 is 15 residues long. The CDR3: CATGSIQGAYNEQFF. The CDR3 DNA follows: TGTGCCACCGGTTCTATACAGGGGGCCTACAATGAGCAGTTCTTC.

This clonotype has just a few counts. The chain recombines TRBV19 with TRBJ2-3; D is undetermined. The CDR3 length is 14 residues. V lost 6 bases and J 0 bases, leaving 10 bases between the germline ends. The V gene's germline CDR1 is LNHDA and CDR2 SQIVND (reference sequence). The CDR3 loop is CASSSRLSTDTQYF. The DNA of the CDR3 is TGTGCCAGTAGCTCTCGGCTTAGCACAGATACGCAGTATTTT.

This clonotype was seen many times. This chain joins TRBV29-1 and TRBJ1-2; no clear D gene. V was cut by 4 bases and J by 4 bases, with 13 bases left in between. The CDR3 totals 13 residues. CDR1 is SQVTM and CDR2 is ANQGSEA in the germline V gene. The CDR3 is CSVALQDTYGYTF. CDR3 sequence (DNA): TGCAGCGTTGCCCTCCAGGATACCTATGGCTACACCTTC.

The gene calls are TRBV15 and TRBJ1-1; D call uncertain. V dropped 1 base and J dropped 4 bases, with 13 bases sitting between them. Germline V lookup: CDR1 LNHNV, CDR2 YYDKDF (reference sequence). The CDR3 spans 15 residues. The CDR3 nucleotides read TGTGCCACCAGCAGAGGCCTAGGATCCATCACTGAAGCTTTCTTT. It is translated as CATSRGLGSITEAFF.

This clonotype was picked up many times. The chain combines TRBV9 with TRBJ2-1, with D possibly matching TRBD1 (6 bases). The CDR3 consists of 15 residues. The germline gives CDR1 SGDLS, CDR2 YYNGEE. V was clipped by 4 bases and J by 10 bases, with 21 bases between them. The chain's CDR3 is CASSPQATIQGEQFF. The CDR3 DNA reads TGTGCCAGCAGCCCCCAGGCGACAATCCAGGGGGAGCAGTTCTTC.

J is TRBJ2-7 and V is TRBV20-1; 9 bases agree with TRBD2. V trimming: 5 bases; J trimming: 3 bases; junction bases outside the gene matches: 11. CDR3 size: 15 residues. From germline, CDR1 is DFQATT and CDR2 SNEGSKA (reference sequence). The CDR3 DNA is TGCAGTGCTCAGGCTCCGGGACTAGCTTACTACGAGCAGTACTTC. This translates into CSAQAPGLAYYEQYF.

This clonotype was observed many times. In DNA form, the CDR3 reads TGTGCCAGCAGTGAAGTCGGAGAAGATACGCAGTATTTT. Protein product: CASSEVGEDTQYF. This chain uses TRBV6-1 with TRBJ2-3; D gene ambiguous. Germline lookup yields CDR1 MNHNS and CDR2 SASEGT. The V and J ends lost 1 base and 5 bases respectively, with 7 bases between them. The CDR3 is made up of 13 amino acids.

V and J are TRBV28 and TRBJ2-2; unclear D gene. The CDR3 extends over 16 amino acids. V dropped 1 base and J dropped 1 base, with 10 bases sitting between them. The germline V gene has CDR1 MDHEN and CDR2 SYDVKM. CDR3 nucleotides: TGTGCCAGCAGTTTATACCCAGGCCAGAACACCGGGGAGCTGTTTTTT. It specifies CASSLYPGQNTGELFF.

The chain recombines TRBV6-2 or TRBV6-3 with TRBJ2-1; D call uncertain. This CDR3 region has 12 residues. Trimming removed 6 bases from V and 5 bases from J, with 8 bases in between. Germline assignment: CDR1 MNHEY and CDR2 SVGEGT. In DNA form, the CDR3 reads TGTGCCAGCAGGAAAATGGACAATGAGCAGTTCTTC. It is translated as CASRKMDNEQFF.

This clonotype was detected only a few times. The CDR3 loop is CSARDGTGWTNYGYTF. CDR3 coding DNA: TGCAGTGCTAGAGATGGGACAGGGTGGACTAACTATGGCTACACCTTC. This chain uses TRBV20-1 with TRBJ1-2; 9 bases agree with TRBD1. The trim removed 0 bases at V and 0 bases at J, leaving 5 bases unmatched. The CDR3 contains 16 residues. The germline V gene has CDR1 DFQATT and CDR2 SNEGSKA (reference sequence).

This clonotype was seen repeatedly, ten times or more. The chain recombines TRBV12-3 or TRBV12-4 with TRBJ2-3; TRBD2 aligns across 11 bases. The CDR3 totals 14 residues. V shed 5 bases and J 3 bases; nucleotides not matched to a gene: 1. In nucleotides, the CDR3 is TGTGCCAGCAGTAGGACTAGCGGGACAGATACGCAGTATTTT. The encoded protein is CASSRTSGTDTQYF.

The rearrangement uses TRBV11-3 and TRBJ2-7; D uncertain. Germline lookup yields CDR1 SGHNT and CDR2 YENEEA. Trimming removed 6 bases from V and 3 bases from J, with 12 bases in between. This CDR3 spans 13 amino acids. CDR3 region: CASSPDGIYEQYF. The CDR3 nucleotides read TGTGCCAGCAGTCCGGACGGCATCTACGAGCAGTACTTC.

This clonotype appeared a few times. The V gene is TRBV7-2, the J gene TRBJ1-2; possible D gene TRBD1, 6 bases. Trimming cost V 3 bases and J 8 bases, with 16 bases left between them. The CDR3 length is 14 residues. Germline CDR1 is SGHTA and CDR2 is FQGNSA. The DNA of the CDR3 is TGTGCCAGCAGCTTTAAGAGGGGGGAGGACGGCTACACCTTC. It codes for CASSFKRGEDGYTF.

This clonotype has ten or more counts. The gene calls are TRBV5-1 and TRBJ2-5; 9 bases are a match to TRBD2. The CDR3 is 17 residues long. J was trimmed by 4 bases and V by 2 bases; bases with no gene match: 12. Germline loops: CDR1 SGHRS, CDR2 YFSETQ. The CDR3 region is CASSFQASGIGGETQYF. CDR3 sequence (DNA): TGCGCCAGCAGCTTTCAGGCTAGCGGGATTGGAGGAGAGACCCAGTACTTC.

This clonotype was counted at least ten times. This chain uses TRBV7-8 with TRBJ1-2; TRBD1 matches at 8 bases. Germline CDR1 and CDR2: SGHVS and FQNEAQ. The V segment lost 4 bases and the J segment 4 bases; nucleotides outside the gene matches: 5. The CDR3 runs 14 residues. The DNA for the CDR3 is TGTGCCAGCAGCTCGGGACAGGAGGTCTATGGCTACACCTTC. This encodes CASSSGQEVYGYTF.

V is TRBV6-2 or TRBV6-3 and J is TRBJ1-1, with D perhaps TRBD1 (5 bases). The V and J ends lost 0 bases and 0 bases respectively, with 8 bases between them. This CDR3 comprises 15 residues. Germline V gene sequence: CDR1 MNHEY, CDR2 SVGEGT. This CDR3 reads CASSYSRTLNTEAFF. In DNA, the CDR3 is TGTGCCAGCAGTTACTCCAGGACACTGAACACTGAAGCTTTCTTT.

The V call is TRBV27, the J call TRBJ2-7; TRBD1 might be the D (5 bases). V was clipped by 4 bases and J by 2 bases, with 12 bases between them. This CDR3 spans 14 amino acids. CDR1 is MNHEY, CDR2 SMNVEV, per germline (reference sequence). In DNA form, the CDR3 reads TGTGCCAGCAGTTCACAGGCCGCCCCCTACGAGCAGTACTTC. This encodes CASSSQAAPYEQYF.

The table lists this clonotype with many counts. The CDR3 region is CAIRAGGPGREQFF. The CDR3 DNA is TGTGCCATCAGAGCGGGGGGGCCAGGGAGAGAGCAGTTCTTC. The chain links TRBV10-3 to TRBJ2-1; TRBD2 matches 10 bases. The junction had 9 bases not matched to a gene; V was cut back by 6 bases and J by 10 bases. Germline V gene lookup returns CDR1 ENHRY and CDR2 SYGVKD. CDR3 size: 14 residues.

This clonotype was seen ten or more times. The chain is built from TRBV7-2 and TRBJ2-1, with D maybe TRBD1 (5 bases). Trimming shortened V by 5 bases and J by 8 bases, and 19 bases separated the two germline ends. The CDR3 loop spans 15 amino acids. Germline V lookup: CDR1 SGHTA, CDR2 FQGNSA. For the CDR3, the DNA is TGTGCCAGCAGCCCTAGAGGCCAGGGAAACTATGAGCAGTTCTTC. It codes for CASSPRGQGNYEQFF.